This T cell receptor (beta chain) is drawn from a study of technical replicates of blood from a handful of donors. The CDR3 is 12 amino acids. V was trimmed by 6 bases and J by 8 bases, leaving 13 bases between them. Per the germline V gene, CDR1 is SGHAT and CDR2 is FQNNGV. Only in-frame clones appear in the TCRdb table, and some are missing; sequencing was by immunoSEQ multiplex PCR. The sample includes tens of thousands of clones, 90% to 95% seen only once; the top ten take 0.38%. The chain has TRBV11-2 and TRBJ1-1; D not certain. Sequencing input: T cells isolated from PBMCs. This TCR came from a human donor in good health. CDR3 amino acids: CASRRGGWEAFF. The CDR3 nucleotides read TGTGCCAGCAGACGAGGAGGGTGGGAAGCTTTCTTT.